This TCR beta chain came from a study of vaccination effects on CD4 cells after COVID-19. Study in general: It was a median of 72 days after the second dose that post-vaccine samples were obtained.

Following culture for about ten days, CD4+ T cells were isolated. Vaccine administered to participants consisted of two doses of either BNT162b2 or mRNA-1273. CDR1 and CDR2 from the germline V gene are MNHNY and SVGAGI (reference sequence). This CDR3 is built from 14 residues. V was shortened by 0 bases and J by 7 bases, with 12 bases between the two germline ends. Some clones are missing from TCRdb's copy, which holds only in-frame ones; the method was immunoSEQ multiplex PCR. The data contain about 45,000 clones, over 60% of them singletons. Comments on this clone: Its antigen is not known.

The chain uses TRBV6-6 and TRBJ1-2; no clear D gene. The TCR was taken from a human donor who received a COVID-19 vaccine. This sample comprised CD4+ T cells from PBMCs cultured without peptide, obtained after COVID-19 vaccination. In nucleotides, the CDR3 is TGTGCCAGCAGTTACTCGAGTTCTGATCGTGGCTACACCTTC. This gives the protein CASSYSSSDRGYTF.